The clone carrying this TCR beta chain was picked up many times. The data originate from a study of T-cell reconstitution after alpha-beta-depleted transplantation in children. The junction had 6 bases not matched to a gene; V was cut back by 5 bases and J by 5 bases. CDR3 length: 14 residues. The germline gives CDR1 SEHNR, CDR2 FQNEAQ (reference sequence). Preparation of the TCRbeta library was carried out with unique molecular identifiers. One entry per CDR3 protein, called by TCRdb with MiXCR from the PCR reads. Found here are 200,000 to 250,000 distinct CDR3 sequences, around 12% of them singletons; the top ten hold around 2.8%.

The sample consisted of PBMCs from the stem cell graft donor, taken from the stem cell graft. V is TRBV7-9 and J is TRBJ1-5, with TRBD1 matching over 7 bases. The receptor's source is a human donor who donated a stem cell graft to a child with acute lymphoblastic leukemia. This chain's CDR3 is CASSGTARDQPQHF. In nucleotides, the CDR3 is TGTGCCAGCAGCGGGACAGCAAGGGATCAGCCCCAGCATTTT.